One sample yielded the 18 T cell receptor beta chains listed below, sequenced in a study of blood T cell repertoires in COVID-19. Here immunoSEQ multiplex PCR was the method, and the copy in TCRdb shows in-frame clones only, minus some. This table holds about 180,000 clones, 70% to 85% found once. The specimen was peripheral blood. The receptors come from a woman at least 80 years old with acute or convalescent COVID-19.

V usage is TRBV30 and J usage is TRBJ2-3; D possibly corresponds to TRBD2 (6 bases). Germline V gene data show CDR1 as GTSNPN and CDR2 as SVGIG (reference sequence). This CDR3 spans 14 amino acids. Trimming left V 6 bases short and J 2 bases short, with 15 bases between. Here the CDR3 reads CACWAGPLTDTQYF. As DNA, the CDR3 is TGTGCCTGCTGGGCGGGACCCCTCACAGATACGCAGTATTTT.

This chain uses TRBV30 with TRBJ2-2; D not resolved. This CDR3 has 14 amino acids. V lost 7 bases, J lost 7 bases, and 19 bases lay in between. CDR1 is GTSNPN and CDR2 is SVGIG in the germline V gene (reference sequence). CDR3 loop: CALQRSSFGGELFF. The CDR3 nucleotides are TGTGCCTTGCAACGGTCGAGCTTTGGCGGGGAGCTGTTTTTT. The whole variable domain, filled in from reference TRBV30 and TRBJ2-2, reads SQTIHQWPATLVQPVGSPLSLECTVEGTSNPNLYWYRQAAGRGLQLLFYSVGIGQISSEVPQNLSASRPQDRQFILSSKKLLLSDSGFYLCALQRSSFGGELFFGEGSRLTVL.

The CDR3 sequence: CASSLLRQETQYF. The CDR3 DNA sequence: TGTGCCAGCAGCTTACTACGGCAAGAGACCCAGTACTTC. This chain links TRBV7-2 with TRBJ2-5, with D hard to call. The V gene's germline CDR1 is SGHTA and CDR2 FQGNSA. Trimming took off 2 bases at V and 2 bases at J, with 6 bases between the two ends. CDR3 length: 13 residues.

This sequence joins TRBV29-1 and TRBJ1-1, with 7 positions matching TRBD1. The V and J ends lost 5 bases and 3 bases, in that order; junction bases with no gene match: 6. CDR1 is SQVTM and CDR2 is ANQGSEA in the germline V gene. This CDR3 comprises 13 residues. The CDR3 reads CSVTAGGDTEAFF. The CDR3 DNA is TGCAGCGTTACGGCAGGGGGAGACACTGAAGCTTTCTTT.

J is TRBJ1-2 and V is TRBV5-1; 12 nucleotides align to TRBD1. The germline V gene encodes CDR1 SGHRS and CDR2 YFSETQ. V trimming: 3 bases; J trimming: 7 bases; junction bases outside the gene matches: 4. The CDR3 covers 14 residues. CDR3 nucleotide sequence: TGCGCCAGCAGCTGGGGACAGGGGGCAGGTGGCTACACCTTC. The encoded protein is CASSWGQGAGGYTF.

This clone was found a few times. V and J are TRBV18 and TRBJ2-7; TRBD2 is a possible D gene (5 bases). Germline V gene lookup returns CDR1 KGHSH and CDR2 LQKENI. The CDR3 spans 14 residues. V was pared by 5 bases and J by 0 bases, with 11 bases between. CDR3 region: CASSSGLSSYEQYF. The CDR3 nucleotides are TGTGCCAGCTCATCCGGACTCAGCTCCTACGAGCAGTACTTC.

The J gene is TRBJ2-1, the V gene TRBV7-2; 9 bases are a match to TRBD2. V lost 5 bases and J lost 7; bases outside the gene matches: 3. CDR1 and CDR2 (germline): SGHTA, FQGNSA. The CDR3 covers 13 residues. The CDR3 nucleotides read TGTGCCAGCAGCCGGGGACTAGCAAATGAGCAGTTCTTC. This sequence encodes CASSRGLANEQFF.

The genes are TRBV19 and TRBJ1-2; D perhaps matches TRBD1 (5 bases). The CDR3 runs 13 residues. Germline assignment: CDR1 LNHDA and CDR2 SQIVND (reference sequence). The V end was cut by 5 bases, the J end by 4 bases, with 11 bases between. The CDR3 bases are TGTGCCAGTAGTTTGGGCAGGGTCTATGGCTACACCTTC. Translation: CASSLGRVYGYTF. Supplemented by reference TRBV19 and TRBJ1-2, the full variable domain reads DGGITQSPKYLFRKEGQNVTLSCEQNLNHDAMYWYRQDPGQGLRLIYYSQIVNDFQKGDIAEGYSVSREKKESFPLTVTSAQKNPTAFYLCASSLGRVYGYTFGSGTRLTVV.

This chain connects TRBV5-1 to TRBJ1-1, with TRBD1 as a possible D gene (6 bases). The CDR3 is 14 residues long. Germline CDR1 and CDR2: SGHRS and YFSETQ. V was shortened by 1 base and J by 11 bases, with 18 bases between the two germline ends. The CDR3 DNA reads as TGCGCCAGCAGCTTGTCACCAGGGGTTGATCGGGCTTTCTTT. The encoded protein is CASSLSPGVDRAFF.

This clone was seen only a few times. This chain connects TRBV7-8 to TRBJ1-6; no clear D. Germline-derived CDR1 and CDR2 are SGHVS and FQNEAQ. Deletions cut 5 bases from V and 7 bases from J, with 12 bases between. The CDR3 spans 14 residues. Here the CDR3 reads CASSPTGYNSPLHF. The CDR3 bases are TGTGCCAGCAGCCCCACGGGGTACAATTCACCCCTCCACTTT.

This chain joins TRBV11-3 and TRBJ2-3; D may be TRBD2 (6 bases). Trimming took 5 bases from V and 2 from J, leaving 11 bases between them. CDR1 is SGHNT and CDR2 is YENEEA in the germline V gene. CDR3 size: 14 residues. As DNA, the CDR3 is TGTGCCAGCAGCCGGGGACTTATCACAGATACGCAGTATTTT. Its translation: CASSRGLITDTQYF.

This clone was recorded once. V is TRBV5-1 and J is TRBJ2-7, with 8 nucleotides matching TRBD2. CDR3 length equals 15 residues. Germline trimming cut 4 bases from V and 2 bases from J; bases unmatched to any gene: 8. The V gene's germline CDR1 is SGHRS and CDR2 YFSETQ. This CDR3 is CASSPASGWAYEQYF. The CDR3 DNA sequence: TGCGCCAGCAGCCCAGCTAGCGGGTGGGCCTACGAGCAGTACTTC.

This clone was observed once. Here the CDR3 DNA reads TGTGCCAGCAGCTTTAGTCCAGGAAGCGGAAACACCATATATTTT. This translates into CASSFSPGSGNTIYF. The rearrangement links TRBV7-2 to TRBJ1-3; D not resolved. Germline CDR1 is SGHTA and CDR2 is FQGNSA. The CDR3 is 15 residues long. Trimming removed 3 bases at V and 4 bases at J, with 13 bases between. Looking up the rest from reference TRBV7-2 and TRBJ1-3 gives the full variable domain: GAGVSQSPSNKVTEKGKDVELRCDPISGHTALYWYRQSLGQGLEFLIYFQGNSAPDKSGLPSDRFSAERTGGSVSTLTIQRTQQEDSAVYLCASSFSPGSGNTIYFGEGSWLTVV.

The chain uses TRBV3-1 (or the pseudogene TRBV3-2) and TRBJ2-4; TRBD2 is a possible D gene (5 bases). Trimming cost V 3 bases and J 8 bases, with 17 bases left between them. Germline assignment: CDR1 LGHDT and CDR2 YNNKEL (reference sequence). The length of the CDR3 is 15 residues. CDR3 in DNA: TGTGCCAGCAGCCACGGTCGGGAAGGGAAACACATTCAGTACTTC. Its protein product is CASSHGREGKHIQYF.

The V gene is TRBV6-2 or TRBV6-3, the J gene TRBJ1-1; D might be TRBD1 (6 bases). Trimming cost V 2 bases and J 3 bases, with 19 bases left between them. The CDR3 is 17 amino acids. CDR1 is MNHEY, CDR2 SVGEGT, per germline. This CDR3 is CASSYRAGEGWDTEAFF. The CDR3 DNA sequence: TGTGCCAGCAGTTACCGGGCAGGGGAAGGTTGGGACACTGAAGCTTTCTTT.

The J gene is TRBJ1-1, the V gene TRBV5-1; 11 bases map to TRBD1. The CDR3 loop spans 16 amino acids. CDR1 is SGHRS, CDR2 YFSETQ, per germline. With V trimmed by 0 bases and J by 6 bases, 7 bases remained unmatched. Written as DNA, the CDR3 is TGCGCCAGCAGCTTGGCCCTAGGGACAGGGGGATCTGAAGCTTTCTTT. Translated: CASSLALGTGGSEAFF.

This clone was counted a single time. This CDR3 is CASSLGGGRYQPQHF. The CDR3 DNA follows: TGTGCCAGCAGCTTAGGGGGCGGAAGGTATCAGCCCCAGCATTTT. This chain joins TRBV5-5 and TRBJ1-5; 7 bases are shared with TRBD1. This CDR3 region has 15 residues. From germline, CDR1 is SGHKS and CDR2 YYEKEE (reference sequence). With V trimmed by 2 bases and J by 5 bases, 7 bases remained unmatched. The entire variable domain, with the rest obtained from reference TRBV5-5 and TRBJ1-5, is as follows: DAGVTQSPTHLIKTRGQQVTLRCSPISGHKSVSWYQQVLGQGPQFIFQYYEKEERGRGNFPDRFSARQFPNYSSELNVNALLLGDSALYLCASSLGGGRYQPQHFGDGTRLSIL.

This sequence joins TRBV7-9 and TRBJ1-2, with 8 bases identical to TRBD1. Germline V lookup: CDR1 SEHNR, CDR2 FQNEAQ (reference sequence). Unmatched junction bases numbered 7, after V lost 4 bases and J lost 6 bases. The CDR3 extends over 14 amino acids. The chain's CDR3 is CASSSWTGWDGYTF. As DNA, the CDR3 is TGTGCCAGCAGCTCCTGGACAGGGTGGGATGGCTACACCTTC.